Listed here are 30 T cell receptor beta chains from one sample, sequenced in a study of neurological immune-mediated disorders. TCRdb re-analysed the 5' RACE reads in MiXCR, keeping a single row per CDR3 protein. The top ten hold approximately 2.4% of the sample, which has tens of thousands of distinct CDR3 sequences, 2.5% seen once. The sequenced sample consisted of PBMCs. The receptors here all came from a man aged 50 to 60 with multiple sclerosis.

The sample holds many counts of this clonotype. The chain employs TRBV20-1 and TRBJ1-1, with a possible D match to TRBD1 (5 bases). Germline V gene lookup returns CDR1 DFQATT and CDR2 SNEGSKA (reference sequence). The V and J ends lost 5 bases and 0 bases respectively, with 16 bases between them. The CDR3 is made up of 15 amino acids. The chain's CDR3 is CSAHRTGTVNTEAFF. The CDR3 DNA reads TGCAGTGCTCACAGAACCGGGACGGTGAACACTGAAGCTTTCTTT.

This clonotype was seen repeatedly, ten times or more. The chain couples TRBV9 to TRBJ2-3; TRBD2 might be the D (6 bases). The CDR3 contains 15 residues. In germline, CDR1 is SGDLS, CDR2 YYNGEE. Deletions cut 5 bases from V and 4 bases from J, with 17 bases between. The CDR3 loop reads CASSPVGSVADTQYF. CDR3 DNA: TGTGCCAGCAGTCCAGTCGGGAGTGTGGCAGATACGCAGTATTTT.

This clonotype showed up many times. The CDR3 nucleotides read TGTGCCAGCACCCCCAACGGGAATTCACCCCTCCACTTT. This encodes CASTPNGNSPLHF. This rearrangement joins TRBV12-3 or TRBV12-4 to TRBJ1-6; D not resolved. V shed 7 bases and J shed 7 bases, with 11 bases lying between them. There are 13 residues in the CDR3.

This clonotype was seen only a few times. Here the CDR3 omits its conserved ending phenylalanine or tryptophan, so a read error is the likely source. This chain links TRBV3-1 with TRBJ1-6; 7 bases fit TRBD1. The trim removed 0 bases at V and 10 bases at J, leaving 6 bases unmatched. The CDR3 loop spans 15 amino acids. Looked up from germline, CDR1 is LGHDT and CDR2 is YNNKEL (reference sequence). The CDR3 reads CASSQEQGLLSPLHN. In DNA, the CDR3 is TGTGCCAGCAGCCAAGAACAGGGGCTCCTCTCACCCCTCCACAAT.

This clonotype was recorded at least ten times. In nucleotides, the CDR3 is TGTGCCAGCAGCTTAAAGGCGCGGGGGGGCCTTTTAAACACCGGGGAGCTGTTTTTT. It encodes CASSLKARGGLLNTGELFF. The rearrangement joins TRBV7-3 to TRBJ2-2; 9 bases fit TRBD2. Germline CDR1 reads SGHTA; CDR2 reads FQGTGA. The length of the CDR3 is 19 residues. The V and J ends lost 1 base and 2 bases, in that order; junction bases with no gene match: 11.

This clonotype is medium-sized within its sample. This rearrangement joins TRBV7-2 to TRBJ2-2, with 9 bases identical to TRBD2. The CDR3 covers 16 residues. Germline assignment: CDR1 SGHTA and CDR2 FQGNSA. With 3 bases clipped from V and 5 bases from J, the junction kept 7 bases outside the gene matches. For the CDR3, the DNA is TGTGCCAGCAGCTTCCTTAGCGGGGGCCGGACCGGGGAGCTGTTTTTT. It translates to CASSFLSGGRTGELFF.

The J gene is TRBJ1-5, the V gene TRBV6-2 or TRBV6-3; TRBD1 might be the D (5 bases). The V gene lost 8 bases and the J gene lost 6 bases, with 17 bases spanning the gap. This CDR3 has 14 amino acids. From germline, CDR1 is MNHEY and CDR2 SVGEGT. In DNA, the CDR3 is TGTGCCAGCCCTAAGGGCAGGGCGCGTCAGCCCCAGCATTTT. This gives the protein CASPKGRARQPQHF.

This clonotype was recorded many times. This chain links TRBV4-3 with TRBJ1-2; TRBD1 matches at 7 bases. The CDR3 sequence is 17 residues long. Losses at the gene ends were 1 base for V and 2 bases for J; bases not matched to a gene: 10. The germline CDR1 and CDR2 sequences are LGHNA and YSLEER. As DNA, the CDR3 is TGCGCCAGCAGCCAAGGAACCTTCAGGGGGAGCAACTATGGCTACACCTTC. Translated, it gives CASSQGTFRGSNYGYTF.

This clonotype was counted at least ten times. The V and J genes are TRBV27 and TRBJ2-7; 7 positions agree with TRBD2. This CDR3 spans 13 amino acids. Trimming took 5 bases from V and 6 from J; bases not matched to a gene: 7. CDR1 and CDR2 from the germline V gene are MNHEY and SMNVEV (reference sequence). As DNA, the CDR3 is TGTGCCAGCAGTCCTCAGGGAGGGATCGAGCAGTACTTC. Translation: CASSPQGGIEQYF.

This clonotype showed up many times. This CDR3 is CATRHIGDMAYGYTF. The CDR3 DNA follows: TGTGCCACCAGACACATAGGGGACATGGCCTATGGCTACACCTTC. This sequence joins TRBV24-1 and TRBJ1-2; a weak D match, TRBD1 (6 bases). The germline CDR1 and CDR2 sequences are KGHDR and SFDVKD. With 7 bases removed from V and 4 bases from J, the gap between germline ends came to 18 bases. The CDR3 has 15 residues.

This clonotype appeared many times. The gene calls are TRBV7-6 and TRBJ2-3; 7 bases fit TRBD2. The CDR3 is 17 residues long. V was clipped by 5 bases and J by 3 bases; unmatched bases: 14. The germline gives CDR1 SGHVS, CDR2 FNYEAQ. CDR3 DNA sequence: TGTGCCAGCAGCCCCCGACTAGCCTCCCGTGGGACAGATACGCAGTATTTT. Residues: CASSPRLASRGTDTQYF.

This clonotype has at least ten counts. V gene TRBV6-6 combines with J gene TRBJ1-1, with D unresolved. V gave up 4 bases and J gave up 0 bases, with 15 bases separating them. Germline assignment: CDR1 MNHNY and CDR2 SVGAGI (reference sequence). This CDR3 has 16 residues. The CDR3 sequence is CASSSYVRIMNTEAFF. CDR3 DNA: TGTGCCAGCAGTTCTTACGTACGGATCATGAACACTGAAGCTTTCTTT.

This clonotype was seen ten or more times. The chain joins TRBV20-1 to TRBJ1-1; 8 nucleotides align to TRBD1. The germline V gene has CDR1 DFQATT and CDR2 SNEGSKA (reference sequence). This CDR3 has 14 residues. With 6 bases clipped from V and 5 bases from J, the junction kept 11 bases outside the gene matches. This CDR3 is CSAPRGQGRTEAFF. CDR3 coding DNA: TGCAGTGCCCCTCGAGGACAGGGAAGGACTGAAGCTTTCTTT.

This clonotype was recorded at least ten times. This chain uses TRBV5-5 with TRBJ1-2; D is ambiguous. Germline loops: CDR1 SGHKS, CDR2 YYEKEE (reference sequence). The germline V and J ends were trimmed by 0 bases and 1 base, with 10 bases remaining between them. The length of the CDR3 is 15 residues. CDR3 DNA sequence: TGTGCCAGCAGCTTGGAGGGCCTATTTAACTATGGCTACACCTTC. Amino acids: CASSLEGLFNYGYTF.

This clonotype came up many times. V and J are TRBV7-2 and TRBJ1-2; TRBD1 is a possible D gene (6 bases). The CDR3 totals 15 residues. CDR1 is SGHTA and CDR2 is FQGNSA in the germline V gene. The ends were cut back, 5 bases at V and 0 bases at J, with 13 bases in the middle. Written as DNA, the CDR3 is TGTGCCAGCAGCCCTACGGACAGTACTAACTATGGCTACACCTTC. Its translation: CASSPTDSTNYGYTF.

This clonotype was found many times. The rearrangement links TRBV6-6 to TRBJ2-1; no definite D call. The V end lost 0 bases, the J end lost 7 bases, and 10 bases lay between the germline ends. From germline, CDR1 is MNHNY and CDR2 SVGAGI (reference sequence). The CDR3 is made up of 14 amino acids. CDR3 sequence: CASSYSPLLNEQFF. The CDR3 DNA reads TGTGCCAGCAGTTACTCGCCCTTATTGAATGAGCAGTTCTTC.

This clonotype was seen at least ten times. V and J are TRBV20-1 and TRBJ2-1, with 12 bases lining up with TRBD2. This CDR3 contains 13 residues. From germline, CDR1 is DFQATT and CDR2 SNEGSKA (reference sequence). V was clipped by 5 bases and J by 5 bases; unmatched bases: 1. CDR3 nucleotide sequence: TGCAGTGCTCGACTAGCGGGGGACAATGAGCAGTTCTTC. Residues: CSARLAGDNEQFF.

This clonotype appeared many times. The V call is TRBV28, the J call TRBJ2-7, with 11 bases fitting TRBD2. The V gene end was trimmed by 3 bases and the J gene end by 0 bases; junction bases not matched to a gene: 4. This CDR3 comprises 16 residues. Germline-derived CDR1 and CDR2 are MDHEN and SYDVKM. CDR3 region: CASSFTTSGDSYEQYF. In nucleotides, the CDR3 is TGTGCCAGCAGTTTTACGACTAGCGGGGACTCCTACGAGCAGTACTTC.

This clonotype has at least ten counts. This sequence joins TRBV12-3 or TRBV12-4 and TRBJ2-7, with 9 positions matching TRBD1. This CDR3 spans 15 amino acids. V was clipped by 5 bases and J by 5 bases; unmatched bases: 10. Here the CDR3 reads CASSRPGQGLHEQYF. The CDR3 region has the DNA TGTGCCAGCAGTAGGCCGGGACAGGGTTTGCACGAGCAGTACTTC.

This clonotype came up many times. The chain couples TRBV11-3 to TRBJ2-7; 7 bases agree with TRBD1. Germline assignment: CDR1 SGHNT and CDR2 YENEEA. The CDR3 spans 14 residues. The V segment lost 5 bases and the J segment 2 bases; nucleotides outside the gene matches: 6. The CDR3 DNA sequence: TGTGCCAGCAGCAAAAGGGGGCACCCCTACGAGCAGTACTTC. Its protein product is CASSKRGHPYEQYF. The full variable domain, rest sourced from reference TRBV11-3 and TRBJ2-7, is EAGVVQSPRYKIIEKKQPVAFWCNPISGHNTLYWYLQNLGQGPELLIRYENEEAVDDSQLPKDRFSAERLKGVDSTLKIQPAELGDSAVYLCASSKRGHPYEQYFGPGTRLTVT.

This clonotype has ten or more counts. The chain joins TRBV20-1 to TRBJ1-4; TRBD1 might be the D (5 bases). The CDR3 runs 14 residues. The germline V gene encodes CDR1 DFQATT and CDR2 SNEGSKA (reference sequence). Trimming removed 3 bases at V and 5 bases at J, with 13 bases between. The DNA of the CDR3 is TGCAGTGCTAGGTTCCCGGGGGGGAATGAAAAACTGTTTTTT. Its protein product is CSARFPGGNEKLFF.

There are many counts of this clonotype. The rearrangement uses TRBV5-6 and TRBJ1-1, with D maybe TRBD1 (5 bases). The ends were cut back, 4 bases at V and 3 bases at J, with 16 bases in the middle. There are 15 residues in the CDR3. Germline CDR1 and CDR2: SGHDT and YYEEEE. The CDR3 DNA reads TGTGCCAGCAGCACCTTTGGAGGGGTCGACACTGAAGCTTTCTTT. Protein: CASSTFGGVDTEAFF.

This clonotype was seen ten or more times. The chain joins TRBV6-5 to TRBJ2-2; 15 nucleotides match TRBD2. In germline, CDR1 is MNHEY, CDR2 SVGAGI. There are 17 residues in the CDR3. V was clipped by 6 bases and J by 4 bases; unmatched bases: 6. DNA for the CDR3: TGTGCCAGCAGCTCGGGACTAGCGGGGGGTGCCACCGGGGAGCTGTTTTTT. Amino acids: CASSSGLAGGATGELFF.

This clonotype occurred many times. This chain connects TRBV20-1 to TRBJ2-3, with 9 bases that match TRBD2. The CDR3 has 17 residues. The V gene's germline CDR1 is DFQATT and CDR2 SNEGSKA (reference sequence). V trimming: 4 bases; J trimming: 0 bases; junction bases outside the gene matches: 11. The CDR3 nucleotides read TGCAGTGCTACGGCCGCGGGGGGGCAGTCTAGCACAGATACGCAGTATTTT. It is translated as CSATAAGGQSSTDTQYF.

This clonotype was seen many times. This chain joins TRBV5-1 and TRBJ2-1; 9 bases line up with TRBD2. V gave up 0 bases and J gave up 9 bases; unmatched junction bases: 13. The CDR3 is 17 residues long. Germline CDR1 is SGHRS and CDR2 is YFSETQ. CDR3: CASSLVASGARASEQFF. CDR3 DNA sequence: TGCGCCAGCAGCTTGGTGGCTAGCGGGGCCCGGGCCAGTGAGCAGTTCTTC.

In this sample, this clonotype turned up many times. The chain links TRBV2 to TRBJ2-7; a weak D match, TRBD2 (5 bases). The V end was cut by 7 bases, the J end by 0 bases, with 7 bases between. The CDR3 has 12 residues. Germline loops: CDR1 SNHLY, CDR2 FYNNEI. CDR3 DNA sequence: TGTGCCAGCATCGGGGACTCCTACGAGCAGTACTTC. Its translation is CASIGDSYEQYF.

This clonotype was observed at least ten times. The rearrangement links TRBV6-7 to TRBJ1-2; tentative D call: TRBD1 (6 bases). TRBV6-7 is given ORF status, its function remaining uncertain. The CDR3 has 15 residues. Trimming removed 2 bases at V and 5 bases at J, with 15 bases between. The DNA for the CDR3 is TGTGCCAGCAGTTACCCGAGGACAGCATTATATGGCTACACCTTC. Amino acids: CASSYPRTALYGYTF.

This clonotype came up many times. The CDR3 DNA is TGTGCCTGGAGTCTATCCCGTTTGGCTTTCTTT. Its protein product is CAWSLSRLAFF. The genes are TRBV30 and TRBJ1-1; the D is unclear. CDR1 and CDR2 (germline): GTSNPN, SVGIG (reference sequence). The V end lost 2 bases, the J end lost 11 bases, and 12 bases lay between the germline ends. The CDR3 spans 11 residues.

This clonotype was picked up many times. The CDR3 nucleotides are TGTGCCAGCAGTTACTCGACTAGCGGGGGGGACAATGAGCAGTTCTTC. Its protein product is CASSYSTSGGDNEQFF. The V and J genes are TRBV6-2 or TRBV6-3 and TRBJ2-1, with TRBD2 matching over 14 bases. V gave up 0 bases and J gave up 5 bases; unmatched junction bases: 0. Germline CDR1 and CDR2: MNHEY and SVGEGT. The CDR3 has 16 residues.

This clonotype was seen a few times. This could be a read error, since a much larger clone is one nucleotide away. The CDR3 reads CSAAGTSGTGELFF. CDR3 bases: TGCAGTGCCGCCGGGACTAGCGGGACTGGGGAGCTGTTTTTT. The rearrangement links TRBV20-1 to TRBJ2-2; 13 nucleotides line up with TRBD2. Trimming cost V 6 bases and J 8 bases; bases outside gene matches: 6. In germline, CDR1 is DFQATT, CDR2 SNEGSKA (reference sequence). The CDR3 spans 14 residues.